This T cell receptor beta chain was captured in a study of molecular identifiers for immune sequencing clone quantification. This CDR3 is 16 amino acids long. The junction had 13 bases not matched to a gene; V was cut back by 5 bases and J by 10 bases. Germline CDR1 reads SEHNR; CDR2 reads FQNEAQ (reference sequence). This clonotype was counted many times. In TCRdb, the PCR reads were re-called with MiXCR into one record per CDR3 protein. The table shows just under 650,000 distinct CDR3 sequences, with around 20% occurring only once. The authors sorted naive CD8 T cells as CD8+CD4-CCR7+CD45RA+. The sequence was obtained from a human donor in good health. Some libraries in this study had Jurkat cell RNA spiked in. Input material: naive CD8+ T cells from blood, with Jurkat cell RNA spiked in. As to subset: FACS-sorted CD8+CD4-CCR7+CD45RA+ naive T cells. The J gene is TRBJ2-2, the V gene TRBV7-9; TRBD2 matches 10 bases. CDR3 loop: CASSPIAGGSVTELFF. The CDR3 region has the DNA TGTGCCAGCAGCCCGATAGCGGGAGGCTCCGTTACGGAGCTGTTTTTT.